The rows below give T cell receptor beta chains drawn from one sample of a study of shared clonotypes between healthy human individuals. Assay used: immunoSEQ multiplex PCR; TCRdb lists only in-frame clones, some missing. The table shows about 1.1 million clones, with around 77% occurring only once. Sequenced input: memory CD4+ T cells from PBMCs. These receptors were taken from a man aged 18 to 30 in good health. Some clones in this sample may be carry-over from other donors' samples. CDR3s include the opening cysteine and the closing phenylalanine or tryptophan. Each record gives: V gene, J gene, CDR3 protein.

v_gene: TRBV7-9; j_gene: TRBJ2-7; CDR3aa: CASTGQGRNEQYF
v_gene: TRBV18; j_gene: TRBJ2-7; CDR3aa: CASSGKTSGSYEQYF
v_gene: TRBV19; j_gene: TRBJ1-1; CDR3aa: CASTEGRSTEAFF
v_gene: TRBV2; j_gene: TRBJ2-5; CDR3aa: CASSGRGETQYF
v_gene: TRBV28; j_gene: TRBJ2-3; CDR3aa: CASSSHRSLLTDTQYF
v_gene: TRBV2; j_gene: TRBJ2-5; CDR3aa: CASSVGETQYF
v_gene: TRBV7-9; j_gene: TRBJ2-3; CDR3aa: CASSLGEDTQYF
v_gene: TRBV11-1; j_gene: TRBJ2-3; CDR3aa: CASSSPYGLADADTQYF
v_gene: TRBV6-6; j_gene: TRBJ1-1; CDR3aa: CASSYHPGQPNTEAFF
v_gene: TRBV19; j_gene: TRBJ1-1; CDR3aa: CASSSRWGQGYTEAFF
v_gene: TRBV7-9; j_gene: TRBJ1-1; CDR3aa: CASSRGQETEAFF
v_gene: TRBV29-1; j_gene: TRBJ1-2; CDR3aa: CSVGVASSYGYTF
v_gene: TRBV4-1; j_gene: TRBJ2-2; CDR3aa: CASSQPRRGTGSTNTGELFF
v_gene: TRBV2; j_gene: TRBJ2-1; CDR3aa: CASSATWSSGRATYNEQFF
v_gene: TRBV11-2; j_gene: TRBJ1-2; CDR3aa: CASSLFSGGYTF